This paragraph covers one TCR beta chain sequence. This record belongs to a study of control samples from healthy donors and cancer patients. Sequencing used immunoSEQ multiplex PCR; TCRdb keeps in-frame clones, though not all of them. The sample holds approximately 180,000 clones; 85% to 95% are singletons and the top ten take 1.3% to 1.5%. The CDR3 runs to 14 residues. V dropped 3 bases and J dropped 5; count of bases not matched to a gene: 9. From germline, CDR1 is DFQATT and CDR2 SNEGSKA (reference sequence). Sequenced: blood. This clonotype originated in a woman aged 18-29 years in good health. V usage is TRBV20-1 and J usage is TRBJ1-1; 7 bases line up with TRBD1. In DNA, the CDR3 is TGCAGTGCTAGTGACCGACAGGGCCGGACTGAAGCTTTCTTT. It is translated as CSASDRQGRTEAFF.